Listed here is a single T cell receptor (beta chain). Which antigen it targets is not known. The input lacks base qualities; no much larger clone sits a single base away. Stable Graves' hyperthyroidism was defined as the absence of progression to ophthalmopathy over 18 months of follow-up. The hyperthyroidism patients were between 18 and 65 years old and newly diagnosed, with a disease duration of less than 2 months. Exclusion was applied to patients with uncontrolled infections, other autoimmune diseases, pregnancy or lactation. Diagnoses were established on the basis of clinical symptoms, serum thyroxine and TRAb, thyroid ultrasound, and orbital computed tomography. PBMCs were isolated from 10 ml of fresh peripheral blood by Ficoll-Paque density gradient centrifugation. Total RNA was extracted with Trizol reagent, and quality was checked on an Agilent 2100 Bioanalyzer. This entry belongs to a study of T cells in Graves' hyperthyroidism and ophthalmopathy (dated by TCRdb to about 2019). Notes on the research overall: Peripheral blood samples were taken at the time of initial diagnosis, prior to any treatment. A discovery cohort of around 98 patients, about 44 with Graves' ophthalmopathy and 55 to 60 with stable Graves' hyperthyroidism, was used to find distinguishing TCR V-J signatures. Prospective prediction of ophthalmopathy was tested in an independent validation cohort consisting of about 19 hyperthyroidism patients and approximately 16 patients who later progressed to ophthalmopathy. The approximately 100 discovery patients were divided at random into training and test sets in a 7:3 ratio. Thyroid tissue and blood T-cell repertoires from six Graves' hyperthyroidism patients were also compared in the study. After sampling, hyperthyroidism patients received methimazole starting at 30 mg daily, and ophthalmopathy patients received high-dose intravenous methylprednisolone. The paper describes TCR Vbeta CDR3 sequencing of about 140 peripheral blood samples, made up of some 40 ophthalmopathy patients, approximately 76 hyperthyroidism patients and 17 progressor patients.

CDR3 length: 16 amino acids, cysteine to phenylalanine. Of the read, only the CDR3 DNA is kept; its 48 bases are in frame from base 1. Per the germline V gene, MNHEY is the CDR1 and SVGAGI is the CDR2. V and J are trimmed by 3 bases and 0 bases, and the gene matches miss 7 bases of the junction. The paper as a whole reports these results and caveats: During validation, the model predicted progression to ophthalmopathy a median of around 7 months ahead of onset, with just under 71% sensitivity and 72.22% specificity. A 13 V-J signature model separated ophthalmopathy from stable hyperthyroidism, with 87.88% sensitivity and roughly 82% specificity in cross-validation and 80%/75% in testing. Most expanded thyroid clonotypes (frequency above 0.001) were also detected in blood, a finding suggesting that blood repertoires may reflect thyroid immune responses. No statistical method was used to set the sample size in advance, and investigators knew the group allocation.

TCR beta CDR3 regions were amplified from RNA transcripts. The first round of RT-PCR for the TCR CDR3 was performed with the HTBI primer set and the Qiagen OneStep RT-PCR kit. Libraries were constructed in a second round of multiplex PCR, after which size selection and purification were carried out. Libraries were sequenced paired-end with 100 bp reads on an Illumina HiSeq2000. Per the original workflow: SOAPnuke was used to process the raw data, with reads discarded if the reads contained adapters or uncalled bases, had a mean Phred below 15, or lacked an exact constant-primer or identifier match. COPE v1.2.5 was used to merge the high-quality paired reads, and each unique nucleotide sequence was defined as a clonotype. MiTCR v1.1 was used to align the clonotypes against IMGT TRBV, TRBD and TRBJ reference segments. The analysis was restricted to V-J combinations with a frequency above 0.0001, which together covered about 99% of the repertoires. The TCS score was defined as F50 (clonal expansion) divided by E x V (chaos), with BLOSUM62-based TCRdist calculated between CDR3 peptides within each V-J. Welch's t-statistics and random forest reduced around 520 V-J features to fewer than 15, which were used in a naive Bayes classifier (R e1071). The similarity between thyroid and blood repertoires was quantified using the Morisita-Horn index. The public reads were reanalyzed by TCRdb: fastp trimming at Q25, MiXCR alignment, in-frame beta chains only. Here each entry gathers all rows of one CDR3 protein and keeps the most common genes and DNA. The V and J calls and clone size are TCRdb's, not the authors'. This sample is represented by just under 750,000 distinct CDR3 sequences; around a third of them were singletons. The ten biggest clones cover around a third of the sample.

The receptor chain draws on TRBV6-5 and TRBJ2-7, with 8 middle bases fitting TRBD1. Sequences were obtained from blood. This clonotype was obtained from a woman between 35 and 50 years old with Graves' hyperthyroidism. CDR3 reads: CASSYHQTGVSYEQYF. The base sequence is TGTGCCAGCAGTTATCACCAGACAGGGGTCTCCTACGAGCAGTACTTC.